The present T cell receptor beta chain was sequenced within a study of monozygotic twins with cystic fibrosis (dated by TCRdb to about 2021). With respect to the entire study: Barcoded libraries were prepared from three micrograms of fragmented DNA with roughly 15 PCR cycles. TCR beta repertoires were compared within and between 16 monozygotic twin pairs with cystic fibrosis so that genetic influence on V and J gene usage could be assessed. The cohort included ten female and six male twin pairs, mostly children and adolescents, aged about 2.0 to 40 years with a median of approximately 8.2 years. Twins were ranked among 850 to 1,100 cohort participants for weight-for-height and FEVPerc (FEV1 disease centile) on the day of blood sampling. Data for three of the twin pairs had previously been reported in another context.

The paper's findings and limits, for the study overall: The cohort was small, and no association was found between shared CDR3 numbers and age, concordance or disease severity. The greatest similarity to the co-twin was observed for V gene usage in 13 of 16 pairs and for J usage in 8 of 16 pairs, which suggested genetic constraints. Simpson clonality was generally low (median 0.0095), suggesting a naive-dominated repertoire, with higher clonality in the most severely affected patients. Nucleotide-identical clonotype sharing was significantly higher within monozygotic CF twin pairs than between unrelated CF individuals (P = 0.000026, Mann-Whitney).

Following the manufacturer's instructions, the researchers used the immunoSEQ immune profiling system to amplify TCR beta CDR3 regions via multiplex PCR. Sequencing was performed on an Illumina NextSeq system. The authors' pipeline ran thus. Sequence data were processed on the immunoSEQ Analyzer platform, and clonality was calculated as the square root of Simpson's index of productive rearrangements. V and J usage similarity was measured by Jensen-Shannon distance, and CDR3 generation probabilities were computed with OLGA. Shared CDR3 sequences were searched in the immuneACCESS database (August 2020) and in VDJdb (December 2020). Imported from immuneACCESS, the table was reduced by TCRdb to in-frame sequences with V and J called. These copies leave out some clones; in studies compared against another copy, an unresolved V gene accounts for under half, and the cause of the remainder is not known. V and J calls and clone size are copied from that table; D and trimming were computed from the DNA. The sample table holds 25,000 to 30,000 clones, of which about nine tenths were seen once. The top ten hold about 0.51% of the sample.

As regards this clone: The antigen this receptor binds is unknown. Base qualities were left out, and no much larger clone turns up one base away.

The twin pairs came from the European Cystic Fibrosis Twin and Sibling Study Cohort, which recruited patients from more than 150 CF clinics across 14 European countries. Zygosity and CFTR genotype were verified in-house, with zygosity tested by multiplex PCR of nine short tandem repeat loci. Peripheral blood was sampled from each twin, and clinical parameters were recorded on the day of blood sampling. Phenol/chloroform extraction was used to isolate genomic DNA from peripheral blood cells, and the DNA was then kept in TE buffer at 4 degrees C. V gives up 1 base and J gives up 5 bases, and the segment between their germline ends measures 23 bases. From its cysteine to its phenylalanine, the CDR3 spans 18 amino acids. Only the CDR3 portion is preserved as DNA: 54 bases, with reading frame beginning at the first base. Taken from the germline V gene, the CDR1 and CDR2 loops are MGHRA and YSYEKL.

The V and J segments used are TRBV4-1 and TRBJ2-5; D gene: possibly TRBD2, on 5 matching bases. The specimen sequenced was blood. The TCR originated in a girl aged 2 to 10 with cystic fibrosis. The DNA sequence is TGCGCCAGCAGCCAAGTCATCGGGGTCAGAGGCGGCTGGGAGACCCAGTACTTC. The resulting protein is CASSQVIGVRGGWETQYF.